This paragraph reports one T cell receptor (beta chain). These data belong to a study of blood T cells in healthy people across ages. V dropped 4 bases and J dropped 5 bases, with 15 bases sitting between them. CDR1 SGDLS and CDR2 YYNGEE come from the germline V gene. The CDR3 covers 14 residues. Sample-barcoded 5' priming and a J-beta primer mix drove a second PCR of roughly 6 to 12 cycles. One entry per CDR3 protein, called by TCRdb with MiXCR from the 5' RACE reads. The sample lists about 640,000 distinct CDR3 sequences, roughly three fifths occurring once. This chain uses TRBV9 with TRBJ2-5; D is tentatively TRBD1 or TRBD2 (5 bases each). This sequence originates from a man in his 60s in good health. What was sequenced was blood. The CDR3 DNA sequence: TGTGCCAGCAGCATCCGGGACGCCGACGAGACCCAGTACTTC. This translates into CASSIRDADETQYF. The variable domain in full, with the rest retrieved from reference TRBV9 and TRBJ2-5, is DSGVTQTPKHLITATGQRVTLRCSPRSGDLSVYWYQQSLDQGLQFLIQYYNGEERAKGNILERFSAQQFPDLHSELNLSSLELGDSALYFCASSIRDADETQYFGPGTRLLVL.